This TCR beta chain was recovered during a study of chemoradiotherapy in HPV16-positive cancers. Notes on the study in general: Candidate HPV-specific clones and E7-related TCR motifs grew in tumor during treatment.

Over chemoradiotherapy, repertoires were sampled more than once. A remark on this clone: Its target is unknown.

Profiling relied on immunoSEQ multiplex PCR, and the TCRdb table lists in-frame clones only, not all of them. The sample has 13,000 or so clones, 88% seen once. V lost 3 bases and J lost 5, with 11 bases in between. The CDR3 runs to 15 residues. Germline assignment: CDR1 KGHSH and CDR2 LQKENI. The receptor's source is a human donor with HPV-associated anogenital cancer. The sequences come from blood, collected from a patient who underwent chemoradiotherapy. The genes are TRBV18 and TRBJ1-6; D is possibly TRBD1 (6 bases). In DNA, the CDR3 is TGTGCCAGCTCACCCTCCGGGACAAATAATTCACCCCTCCACTTT. Amino acids: CASSPSGTNNSPLHF.